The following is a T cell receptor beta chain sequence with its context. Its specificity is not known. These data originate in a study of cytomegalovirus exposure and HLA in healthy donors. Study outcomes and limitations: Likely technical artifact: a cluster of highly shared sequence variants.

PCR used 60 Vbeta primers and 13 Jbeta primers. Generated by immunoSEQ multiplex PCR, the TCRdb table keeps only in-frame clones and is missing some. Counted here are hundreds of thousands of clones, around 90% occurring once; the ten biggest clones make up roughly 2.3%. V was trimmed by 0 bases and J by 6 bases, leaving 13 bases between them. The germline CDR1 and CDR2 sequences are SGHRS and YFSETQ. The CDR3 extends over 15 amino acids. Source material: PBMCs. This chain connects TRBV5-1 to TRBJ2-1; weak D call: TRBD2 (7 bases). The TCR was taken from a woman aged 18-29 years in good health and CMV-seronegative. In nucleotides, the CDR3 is TGCGCCAGCAGCTTGGTCGGGGGGCGGGTCAATGAGCAGTTCTTC. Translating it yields CASSLVGGRVNEQFF.